This T cell receptor beta chain was observed in a study of vaccination and CD4 T cells after COVID-19. Study-wide findings and caveats: In convalescent patients, 304 of 307 vaccine-specific clones were mono-reactive for SARS-CoV-2 spike.

Treatment given: approximately 10-day PBMC culture with coronavirus spike peptide pools or control peptides (ViraFEST assay). Trimming pared 0 bases from V and 5 bases from J, leaving 20 bases between. Germline V gene data show CDR1 as SGHRS and CDR2 as YFSETQ. This CDR3 spans 17 amino acids. An Oncomine TCR Beta short-read assay was used to sequence the DNA from cultured CD4+ T cells. TCRdb re-derived calls from the PCR reads in MiXCR, one entry per CDR3 protein. The sample contains roughly 3,500 distinct CDR3 sequences, roughly 17% of which appear only once. Details on this clonotype: Its antigen is unknown.

The specimen was CD4+ T cells from blood, cultured in vitro. This clonotype originated in a human donor who had recovered from COVID-19. The gene calls are TRBV5-1 and TRBJ1-1; D possibly corresponds to TRBD1 (5 bases). The CDR3 DNA sequence: TGCGCCAGCAGCTTGGGTTCTAGGGGCCCCATTGTAACTGAAGCTTTCTTT. As protein: CASSLGSRGPIVTEAFF. Full variable domain (outside the CDR3, taken from reference TRBV5-1 and TRBJ1-1): KAGVTQTPRYLIKTRGQQVTLSCSPISGHRSVSWYQQTPGQGLQFLFEYFSETQRNKGNFPGRFSGRQFSNSRSEMNVSTLELGDSALYLCASSLGSRGPIVTEAFFGQGTRLTVV.